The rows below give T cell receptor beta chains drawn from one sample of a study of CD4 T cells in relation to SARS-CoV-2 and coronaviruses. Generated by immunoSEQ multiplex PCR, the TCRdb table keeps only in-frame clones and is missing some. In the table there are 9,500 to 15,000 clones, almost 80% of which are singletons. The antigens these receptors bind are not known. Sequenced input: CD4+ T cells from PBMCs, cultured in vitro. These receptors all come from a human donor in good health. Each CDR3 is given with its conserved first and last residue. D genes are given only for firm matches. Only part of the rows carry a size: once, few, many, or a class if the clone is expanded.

CDR3 protein: CASSLTGKVTGELFF; D gene: .; V gene: TRBV27; J gene: TRBJ2-2; clone size: .
CDR3 protein: CASSELLQASAQYF; D gene: .; V gene: TRBV6-1; J gene: TRBJ2-5; clone size: .
CDR3 protein: CASSLAGGPYEQYF; D gene: TRBD2; V gene: TRBV7-3; J gene: TRBJ2-7; clone size: .
CDR3 protein: CASPRGQIVNNEQFF; D gene: .; V gene: TRBV7-9; J gene: TRBJ2-1; clone size: .
CDR3 protein: CASSSSGSPNTGELFF; D gene: TRBD2; V gene: TRBV5-1; J gene: TRBJ2-2; clone size: .
CDR3 protein: CSAWAGLNTEAFF; D gene: .; V gene: TRBV29-1; J gene: TRBJ1-1; clone size: few
CDR3 protein: CASSLQGRGNLAFF; D gene: .; V gene: TRBV7-9; J gene: TRBJ1-1; clone size: .
CDR3 protein: CASSRREPTTDTQYF; D gene: .; V gene: TRBV7-9; J gene: TRBJ2-3; clone size: once
CDR3 protein: CASSDQADRGEQFF; D gene: TRBD1; V gene: TRBV10-2; J gene: TRBJ2-1; clone size: .
CDR3 protein: CASSLIIGAEAFF; D gene: .; V gene: TRBV7-2; J gene: TRBJ1-1; clone size: .
CDR3 protein: CASSWARGRGGYEQYF; D gene: .; V gene: TRBV11-2; J gene: TRBJ2-7; clone size: once
CDR3 protein: CASSLVAGGGRNEKLFF; D gene: .; V gene: TRBV5-1; J gene: TRBJ1-4; clone size: .
CDR3 protein: CASSQNSATKETQYF; D gene: .; V gene: TRBV4-1; J gene: TRBJ2-5; clone size: .
CDR3 protein: CASSAQVGVTQYF; D gene: .; V gene: TRBV5-4; J gene: TRBJ2-5; clone size: few
CDR3 protein: CAWSAPGLASFNEQFF; D gene: TRBD2; V gene: TRBV30; J gene: TRBJ2-1; clone size: once
CDR3 protein: CASSLGTANYGYTF; D gene: .; V gene: TRBV5-5; J gene: TRBJ1-2; clone size: .